This T cell receptor beta chain was retrieved from a study of T cell responses to AZD1222 COVID-19 vaccine. CDR1 and CDR2 (germline): MDHEN, SYDVKM. The V end was cut by 1 base, the J end by 4 bases, with 14 bases between. This CDR3 comprises 16 residues. Assay used: immunoSEQ multiplex PCR; TCRdb lists only in-frame clones, some missing. The sample lists 120,000 or so clones; about 88% were seen once. The source is an adult in good health. The sample consisted of peripheral blood, taken on day 0 of AZD1222 vaccination. This chain connects TRBV28 to TRBJ1-3, with D possibly TRBD1 on 5 matching bases. The CDR3 DNA reads as TGTGCCAGCAGTTTATCAGGGAGGGTTAGGGGAAACACCATATATTTT. Its protein is CASSLSGRVRGNTIYF.